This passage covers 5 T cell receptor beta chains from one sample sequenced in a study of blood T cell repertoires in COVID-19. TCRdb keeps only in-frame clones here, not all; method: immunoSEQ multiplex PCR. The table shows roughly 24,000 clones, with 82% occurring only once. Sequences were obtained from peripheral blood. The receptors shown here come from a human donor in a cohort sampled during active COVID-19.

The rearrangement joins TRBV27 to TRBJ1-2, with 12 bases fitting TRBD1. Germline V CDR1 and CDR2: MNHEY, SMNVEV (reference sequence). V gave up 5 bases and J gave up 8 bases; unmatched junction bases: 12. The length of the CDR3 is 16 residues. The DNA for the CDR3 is TGTGCCAGCAGTCTGGGGACAGGGGGCCGACGGGGAGGCTACACCTTC. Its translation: CASSLGTGGRRGGYTF.

DNA for the CDR3: TGTGCCAGCAGTTACCCTCTGACAGGGACCACAGATACGCAGTATTTT. Translating it yields CASSYPLTGTTDTQYF. The chain is built from TRBV6-6 and TRBJ2-3; 7 bases map to TRBD1. The V gene's germline CDR1 is MNHNY and CDR2 SVGAGI (reference sequence). The CDR3 is 16 amino acids. V shed 2 bases and J 2 bases; nucleotides not matched to a gene: 7.

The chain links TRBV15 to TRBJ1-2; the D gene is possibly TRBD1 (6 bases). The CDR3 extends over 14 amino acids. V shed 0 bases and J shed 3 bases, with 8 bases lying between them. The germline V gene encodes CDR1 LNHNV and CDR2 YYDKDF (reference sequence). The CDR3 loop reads CATSRDRQDYGYTF. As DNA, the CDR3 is TGTGCCACCAGCAGAGATAGACAGGACTATGGCTACACCTTC. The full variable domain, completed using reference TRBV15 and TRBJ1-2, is DAMVIQNPRYQVTQFGKPVTLSCSQTLNHNVMYWYQQKSSQAPKLLFHYYDKDFNNEADTPDNFQSRRPNTSFCFLDIRSPGLGDTAMYLCATSRDRQDYGYTFGSGTRLTVV.

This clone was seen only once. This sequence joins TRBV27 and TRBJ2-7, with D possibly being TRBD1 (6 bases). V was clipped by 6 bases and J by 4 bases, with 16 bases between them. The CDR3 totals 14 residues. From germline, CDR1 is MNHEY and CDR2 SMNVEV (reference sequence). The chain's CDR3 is CASRRQANPYEQYF. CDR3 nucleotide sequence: TGTGCCAGCAGACGACAGGCGAATCCGTACGAGCAGTACTTC.

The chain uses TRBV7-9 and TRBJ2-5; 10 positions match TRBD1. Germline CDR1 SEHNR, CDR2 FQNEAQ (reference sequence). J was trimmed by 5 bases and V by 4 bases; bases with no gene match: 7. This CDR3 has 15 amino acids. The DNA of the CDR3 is TGTGCCAGCAGCTCGGGACAGGGGCCACACGAGACCCAGTACTTC. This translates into CASSSGQGPHETQYF.